This T cell receptor (beta chain) is from a study of PD-L1 blockade in urothelial cancer. Study at large: Atezolizumab, begun by patients in about 2014, was given at 1,200 mg intravenously every 3 weeks. At 3 weeks after treatment start (second dose) and again at 6 weeks, blood was analyzed.

Trimming cost V 6 bases and J 1 base, with 10 bases left between them. The CDR3 has 14 amino acids. The V gene's germline CDR1 is MDHEN and CDR2 SYDVKM. About this clone itself: What it recognizes is unknown.

General study findings and limits: Tumor-associated clones in blood expanded more at 3 weeks in durable-benefit patients.

Only in-frame clones appear in the TCRdb table, and some are missing; sequencing was by immunoSEQ multiplex PCR. The sample includes tens of thousands of clones, 90% of them seen just once. Time point defined: pretreatment peripheral blood. Metastatic or locally advanced urothelial carcinoma was present in the patients. The sequenced sample was PBMCs, obtained around atezolizumab (anti-PD-L1) treatment. This sequence originates from a man in his 60s with urothelial cancer. The chain employs TRBV28 and TRBJ1-5, with D possibly matching TRBD1 (5 bases). The CDR3 is CASSTTASNQPQHF. The CDR3 coding sequence is TGTGCCAGCAGCACGACAGCGAGCAATCAGCCCCAGCATTTT.